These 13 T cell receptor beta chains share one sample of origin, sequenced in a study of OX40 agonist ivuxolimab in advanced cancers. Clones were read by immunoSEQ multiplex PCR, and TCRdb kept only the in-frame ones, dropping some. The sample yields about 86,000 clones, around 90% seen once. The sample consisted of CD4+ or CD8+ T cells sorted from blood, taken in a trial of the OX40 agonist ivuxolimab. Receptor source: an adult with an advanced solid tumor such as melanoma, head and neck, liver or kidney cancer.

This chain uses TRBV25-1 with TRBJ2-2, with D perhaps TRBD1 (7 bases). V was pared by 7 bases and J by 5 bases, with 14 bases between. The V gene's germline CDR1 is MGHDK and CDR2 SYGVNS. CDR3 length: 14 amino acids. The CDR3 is CASNNRGGTGELFF. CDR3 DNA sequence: TGTGCCAGCAACAACAGGGGAGGTACCGGGGAGCTGTTTTTT.

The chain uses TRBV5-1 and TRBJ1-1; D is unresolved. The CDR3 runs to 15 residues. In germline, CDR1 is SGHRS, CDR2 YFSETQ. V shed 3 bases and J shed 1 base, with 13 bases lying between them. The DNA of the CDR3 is TGCGCCAGCAGCTGGGAGGGTTACTCGAACACTGAAGCTTTCTTT. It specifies CASSWEGYSNTEAFF.

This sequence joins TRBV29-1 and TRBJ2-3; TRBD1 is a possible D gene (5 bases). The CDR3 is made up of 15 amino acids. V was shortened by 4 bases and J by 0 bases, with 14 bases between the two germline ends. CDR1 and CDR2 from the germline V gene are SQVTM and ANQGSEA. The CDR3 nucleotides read TGCAGCGTTGTCGGTGGGGCTGCCAGCACAGATACGCAGTATTTT. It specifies CSVVGGAASTDTQYF.

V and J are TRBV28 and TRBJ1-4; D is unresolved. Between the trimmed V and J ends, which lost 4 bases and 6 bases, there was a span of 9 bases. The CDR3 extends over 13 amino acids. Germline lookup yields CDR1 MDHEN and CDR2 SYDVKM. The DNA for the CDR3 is TGTGCCAGCAGTTCCACCTTTGATGAAAAACTGTTTTTT. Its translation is CASSSTFDEKLFF.

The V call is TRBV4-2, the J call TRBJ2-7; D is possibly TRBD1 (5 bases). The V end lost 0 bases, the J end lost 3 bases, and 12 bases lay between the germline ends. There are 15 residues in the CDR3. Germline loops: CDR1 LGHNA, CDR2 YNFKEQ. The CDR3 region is CASSQDPDSLYEQYF. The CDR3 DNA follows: TGTGCCAGCAGCCAAGATCCAGACAGCCTCTACGAGCAGTACTTC.

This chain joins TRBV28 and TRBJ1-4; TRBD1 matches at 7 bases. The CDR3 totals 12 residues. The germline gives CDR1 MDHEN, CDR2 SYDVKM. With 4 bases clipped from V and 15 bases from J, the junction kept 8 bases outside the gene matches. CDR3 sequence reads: CASSSSRDRVFF. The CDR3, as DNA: TGTGCCAGCAGTTCCTCACGGGACAGAGTGTTTTTT.

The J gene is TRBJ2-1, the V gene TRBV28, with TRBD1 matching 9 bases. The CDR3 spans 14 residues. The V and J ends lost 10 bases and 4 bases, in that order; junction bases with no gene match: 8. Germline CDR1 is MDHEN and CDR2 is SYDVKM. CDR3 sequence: CATRNRGRYNEQFF. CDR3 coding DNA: TGTGCCACCCGGAACAGGGGGCGATACAATGAGCAGTTCTTC.

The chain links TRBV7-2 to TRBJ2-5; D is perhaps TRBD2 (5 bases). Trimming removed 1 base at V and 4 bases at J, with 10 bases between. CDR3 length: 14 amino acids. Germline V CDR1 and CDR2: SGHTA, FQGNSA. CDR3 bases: TGTGCCAGCAGCTTAGGGGTGGGGAGAGAGACCCAGTACTTC. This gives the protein CASSLGVGRETQYF.

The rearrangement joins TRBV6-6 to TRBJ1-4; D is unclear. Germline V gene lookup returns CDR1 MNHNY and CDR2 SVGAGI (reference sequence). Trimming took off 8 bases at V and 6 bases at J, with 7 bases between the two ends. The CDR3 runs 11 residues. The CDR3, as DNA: TGTGCCAGCGGAGGAGATGAAAAACTGTTTTTT. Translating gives CASGGDEKLFF.

CDR3 coding DNA: TGTGCCAGCAGTTACCCCGGGGACCACTATGGCTACACCTTC. This encodes CASSYPGDHYGYTF. The chain combines TRBV28 with TRBJ1-2; weak D call: TRBD1 (5 bases). Trimming stripped 4 bases from V and 3 bases from J, with 12 bases between. The germline V gene encodes CDR1 MDHEN and CDR2 SYDVKM. This CDR3 spans 14 amino acids.

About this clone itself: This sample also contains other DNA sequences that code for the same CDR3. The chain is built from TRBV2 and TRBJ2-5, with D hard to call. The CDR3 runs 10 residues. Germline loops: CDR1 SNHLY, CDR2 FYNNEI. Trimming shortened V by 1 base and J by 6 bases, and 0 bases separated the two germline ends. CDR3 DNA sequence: TGTGCCAGCAGTGAAGAGACCCAGTACTTC. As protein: CASSEETQYF.

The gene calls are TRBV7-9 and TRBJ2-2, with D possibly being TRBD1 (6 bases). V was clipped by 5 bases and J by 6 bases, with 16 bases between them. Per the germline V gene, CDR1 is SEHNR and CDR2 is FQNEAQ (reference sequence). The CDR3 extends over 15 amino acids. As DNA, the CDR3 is TGTGCCAGCAGCGCTCGGGCAGGGGAATCCGGGGAGCTGTTTTTT. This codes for CASSARAGESGELFF. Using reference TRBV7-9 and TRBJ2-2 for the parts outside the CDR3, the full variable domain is DTGVSQNPRHKITKRGQNVTFRCDPISEHNRLYWYRQTLGQGPEFLTYFQNEAQLEKSRLLSDRFSAERPKGSFSTLEIQRTEQGDSAMYLCASSARAGESGELFFGEGSRLTVL.

The CDR3 coding sequence is TGCGCCAGCAGCCAAGACCCCTCCGCGGCGGGGTACACAGATACGCAGTATTTT. This gives the protein CASSQDPSAAGYTDTQYF. The chain uses TRBV4-3 and TRBJ2-3; the D gene is possibly TRBD2 (6 bases). V shed 0 bases and J shed 2 bases, with 18 bases lying between them. Germline V gene lookup returns CDR1 LGHNA and CDR2 YSLEER. This CDR3 is built from 18 residues.